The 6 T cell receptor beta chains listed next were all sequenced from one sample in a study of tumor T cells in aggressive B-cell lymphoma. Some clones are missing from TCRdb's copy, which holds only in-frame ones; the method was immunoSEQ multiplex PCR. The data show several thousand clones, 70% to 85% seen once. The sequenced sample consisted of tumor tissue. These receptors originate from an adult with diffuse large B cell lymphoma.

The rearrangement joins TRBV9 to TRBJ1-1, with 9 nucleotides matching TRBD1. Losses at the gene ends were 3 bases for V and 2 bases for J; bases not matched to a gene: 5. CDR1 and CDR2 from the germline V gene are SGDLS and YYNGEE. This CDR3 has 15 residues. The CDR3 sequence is CASSERQGGNTEAFF. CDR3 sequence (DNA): TGTGCCAGCAGCGAAAGACAGGGGGGAAACACTGAAGCTTTCTTT.

This chain's CDR3 is CASSFWGLTSGIYEQYF. CDR3 coding DNA: TGTGCCAGCAGCTTCTGGGGGTTGACTAGCGGGATATACGAGCAGTACTTC. The chain is built from TRBV11-1 and TRBJ2-5; TRBD2 aligns across 11 bases. The J call may be incorrect, as the DNA end agrees better with TRBJ2-7. The CDR3 consists of 17 residues. The germline gives CDR1 SGHAT, CDR2 FQDESV (reference sequence).

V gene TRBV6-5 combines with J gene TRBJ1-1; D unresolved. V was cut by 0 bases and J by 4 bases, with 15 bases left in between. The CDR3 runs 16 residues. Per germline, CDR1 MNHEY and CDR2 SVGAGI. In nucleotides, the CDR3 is TGTGCCAGCAGTTACTCGAAGGCTGTCACGGGCACTGAAGCTTTCTTT. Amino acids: CASSYSKAVTGTEAFF.

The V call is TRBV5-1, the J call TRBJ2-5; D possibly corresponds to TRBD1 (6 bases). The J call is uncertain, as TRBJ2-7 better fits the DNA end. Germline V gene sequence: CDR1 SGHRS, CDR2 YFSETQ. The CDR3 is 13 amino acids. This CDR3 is CASSLTGSYEQYF. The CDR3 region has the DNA TGCGCCAGCAGCTTGACAGGGAGTTACGAGCAGTACTTC.

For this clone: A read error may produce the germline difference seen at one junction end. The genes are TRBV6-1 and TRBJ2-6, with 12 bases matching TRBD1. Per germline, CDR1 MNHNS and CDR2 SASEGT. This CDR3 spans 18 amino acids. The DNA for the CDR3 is TGTGCCAGCAGTAAAGCGGGACAGGGGGCAGCTGGGGCCAACGTCCTGACTTTC. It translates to CASSKAGQGAAGANVLTF.

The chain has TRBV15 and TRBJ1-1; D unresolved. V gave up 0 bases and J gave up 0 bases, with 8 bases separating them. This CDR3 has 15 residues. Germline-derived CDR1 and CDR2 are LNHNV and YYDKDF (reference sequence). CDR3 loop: CATSRDRAVNTEAFF. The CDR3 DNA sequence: TGTGCCACCAGCAGAGATAGAGCGGTGAACACTGAAGCTTTCTTT.